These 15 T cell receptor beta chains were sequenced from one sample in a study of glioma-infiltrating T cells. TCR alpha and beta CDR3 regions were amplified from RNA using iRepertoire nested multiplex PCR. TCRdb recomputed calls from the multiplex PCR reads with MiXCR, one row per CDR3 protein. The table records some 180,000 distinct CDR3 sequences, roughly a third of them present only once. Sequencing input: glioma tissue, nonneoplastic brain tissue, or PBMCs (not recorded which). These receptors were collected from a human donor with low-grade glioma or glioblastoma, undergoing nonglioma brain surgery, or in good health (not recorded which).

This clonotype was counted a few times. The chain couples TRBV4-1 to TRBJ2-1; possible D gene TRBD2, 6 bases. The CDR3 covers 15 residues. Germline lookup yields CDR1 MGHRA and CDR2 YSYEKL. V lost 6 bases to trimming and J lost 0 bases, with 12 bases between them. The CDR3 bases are TGCGCCAGCAGTCTGGAGCGGGCCTCCTACAATGAGCAGTTCTTC. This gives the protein CASSLERASYNEQFF.

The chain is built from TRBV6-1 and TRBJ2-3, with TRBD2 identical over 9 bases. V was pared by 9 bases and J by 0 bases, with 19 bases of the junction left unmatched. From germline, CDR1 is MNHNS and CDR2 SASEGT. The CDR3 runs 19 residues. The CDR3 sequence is CARSFLGAGAGGSTDTQYF. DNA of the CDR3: TGTGCCAGAAGCTTCCTTGGAGCGGGAGCGGGAGGCAGCACAGATACGCAGTATTTT.

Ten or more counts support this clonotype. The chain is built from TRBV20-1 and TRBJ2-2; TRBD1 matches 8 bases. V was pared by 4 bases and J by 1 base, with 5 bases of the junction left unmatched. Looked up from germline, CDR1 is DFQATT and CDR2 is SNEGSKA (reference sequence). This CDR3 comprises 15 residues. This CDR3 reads CSATIGTGNTGELFF. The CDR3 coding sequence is TGCAGTGCTACAATTGGGACAGGGAACACCGGGGAGCTGTTTTTT.

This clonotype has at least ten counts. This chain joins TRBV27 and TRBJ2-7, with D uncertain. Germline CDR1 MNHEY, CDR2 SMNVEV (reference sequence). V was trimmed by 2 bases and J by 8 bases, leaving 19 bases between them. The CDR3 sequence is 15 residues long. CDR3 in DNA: TGTGCCAGCAGTTTAGGACCCGCACCCTTGGGAAAGCAGTACTTC. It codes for CASSLGPAPLGKQYF.

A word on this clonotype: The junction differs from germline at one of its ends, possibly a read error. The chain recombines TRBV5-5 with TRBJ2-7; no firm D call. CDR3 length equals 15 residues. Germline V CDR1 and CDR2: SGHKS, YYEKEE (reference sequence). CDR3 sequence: CASSFLVAGSYERYF. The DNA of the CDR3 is TGTGCCAGCAGCTTCTTGGTCGCAGGATCCTACGAGCGGTACTTC.

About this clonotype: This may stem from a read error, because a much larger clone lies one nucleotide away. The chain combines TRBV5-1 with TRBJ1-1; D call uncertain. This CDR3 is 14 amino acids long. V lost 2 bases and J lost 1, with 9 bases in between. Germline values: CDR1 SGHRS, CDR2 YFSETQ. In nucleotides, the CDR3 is TGCGCCAGCAGCTTCTCGGGGAAGAACACTGAAGCTTTCTTT. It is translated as CASSFSGKNTEAFF.

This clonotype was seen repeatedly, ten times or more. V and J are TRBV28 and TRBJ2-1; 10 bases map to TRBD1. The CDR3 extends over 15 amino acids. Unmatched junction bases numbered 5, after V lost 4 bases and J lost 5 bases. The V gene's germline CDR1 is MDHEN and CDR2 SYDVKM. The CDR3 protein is CASSWGQGIHNEQFF. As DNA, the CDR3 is TGTGCCAGCAGTTGGGGACAGGGGATCCACAATGAGCAGTTCTTC. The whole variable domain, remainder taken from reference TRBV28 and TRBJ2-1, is DVKVTQSSRYLVKRTGEKVFLECVQDMDHENMFWYRQDPGLGLRLIYFSYDVKMKEKGDIPEGYSVSREKKERFSLILESASTNQTSMYLCASSWGQGIHNEQFFGPGTRLTVL.

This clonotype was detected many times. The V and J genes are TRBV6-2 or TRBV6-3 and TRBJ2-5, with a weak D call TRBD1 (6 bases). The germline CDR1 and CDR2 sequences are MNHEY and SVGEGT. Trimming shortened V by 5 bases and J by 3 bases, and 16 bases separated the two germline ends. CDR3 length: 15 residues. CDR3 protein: CASSRSQGLEETQYF. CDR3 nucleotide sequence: TGTGCCAGCAGTCGATCACAGGGCCTGGAAGAGACCCAGTACTTC.

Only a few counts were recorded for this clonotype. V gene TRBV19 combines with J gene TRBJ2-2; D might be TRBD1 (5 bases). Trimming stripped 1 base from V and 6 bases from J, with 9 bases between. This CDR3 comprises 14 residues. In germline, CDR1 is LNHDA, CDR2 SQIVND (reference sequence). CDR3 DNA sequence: TGTGCCAGTAGTATAGTTGGGGCGGCCGGGGAGCTGTTTTTT. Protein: CASSIVGAAGELFF.

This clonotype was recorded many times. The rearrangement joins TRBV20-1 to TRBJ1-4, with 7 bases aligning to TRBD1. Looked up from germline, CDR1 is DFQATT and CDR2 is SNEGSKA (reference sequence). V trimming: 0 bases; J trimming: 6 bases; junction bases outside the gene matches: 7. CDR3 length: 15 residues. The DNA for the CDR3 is TGCAGTGCTAGAGATCTCCAGGGGGGGTATGAAAAACTGTTTTTT. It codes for CSARDLQGGYEKLFF.

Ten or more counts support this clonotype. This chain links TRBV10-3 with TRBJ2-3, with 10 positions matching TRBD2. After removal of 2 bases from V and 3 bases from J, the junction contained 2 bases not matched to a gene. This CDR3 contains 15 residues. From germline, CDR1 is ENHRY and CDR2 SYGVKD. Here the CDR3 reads CAISEGLAETDTQYF. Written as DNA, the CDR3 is TGTGCCATCAGTGAGGGACTAGCGGAAACAGATACGCAGTATTTT.

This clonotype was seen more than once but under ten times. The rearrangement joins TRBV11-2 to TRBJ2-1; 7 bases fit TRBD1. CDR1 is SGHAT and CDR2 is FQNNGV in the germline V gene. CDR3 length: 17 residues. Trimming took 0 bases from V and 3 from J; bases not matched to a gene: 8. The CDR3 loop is CASSLEYRGAVYNEQFF. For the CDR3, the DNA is TGTGCCAGCAGCTTAGAATACAGGGGAGCGGTCTACAATGAGCAGTTCTTC.

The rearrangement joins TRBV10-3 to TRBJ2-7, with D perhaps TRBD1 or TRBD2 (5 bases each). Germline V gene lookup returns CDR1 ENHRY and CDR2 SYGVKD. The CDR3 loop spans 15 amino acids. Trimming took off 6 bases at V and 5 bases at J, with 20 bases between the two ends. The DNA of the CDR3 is TGTGCCATCAGCGGACAAGGGGTCGACTACAACGAGCAGTACTTC. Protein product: CAISGQGVDYNEQYF.

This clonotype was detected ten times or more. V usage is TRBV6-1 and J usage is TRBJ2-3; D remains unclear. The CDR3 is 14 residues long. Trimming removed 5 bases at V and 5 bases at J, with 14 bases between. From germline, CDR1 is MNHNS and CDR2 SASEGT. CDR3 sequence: CASSPKRILDTQYF. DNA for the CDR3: TGTGCCAGCAGTCCAAAACGGATCCTAGATACGCAGTATTTT.

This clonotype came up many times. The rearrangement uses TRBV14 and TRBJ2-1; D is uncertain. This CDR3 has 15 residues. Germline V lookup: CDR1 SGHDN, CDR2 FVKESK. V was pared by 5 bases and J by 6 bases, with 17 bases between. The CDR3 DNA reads TGTGCCAGCAGCTTATGGGGTTTTATCCCCAATGAGCAGTTCTTC. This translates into CASSLWGFIPNEQFF.